This T cell receptor (beta chain) was documented in a study of blood T cell repertoires in COVID-19. Study-level information: Sources were T cells, B-cell-depleted T cells, or PBMCs; the material itself was cDNA or gDNA.

V shed 0 bases and J shed 8 bases, with 11 bases lying between them. The CDR3 is 13 residues long. Germline V gene sequence: CDR1 SGHRS, CDR2 YFSETQ. The repertoire was sequenced with immunoSEQ multiplex PCR; TCRdb's copy has only in-frame clones and lacks some. The sample records roughly 340,000 clones, 80% to 90% being singletons. Across 20 to 25 US areas, participants ranged in age from about 18 to 89 years. Cohort allocation depended upon clinical history that participants reported. Recovery meant two consecutive negative NP/OP PCR tests, professional clearance, or resolved symptoms. Source material: PBMCs or T cells enriched from blood (not recorded which). This TCR came from a man aged 18 to 30 who had recovered from COVID-19. V and J are TRBV5-1 and TRBJ1-2; D gene uncertain. CDR3 in DNA: TGCGCCAGCAGCTTGGACCCCTCGAGGGGCTACACCTTC. Translating it yields CASSLDPSRGYTF.